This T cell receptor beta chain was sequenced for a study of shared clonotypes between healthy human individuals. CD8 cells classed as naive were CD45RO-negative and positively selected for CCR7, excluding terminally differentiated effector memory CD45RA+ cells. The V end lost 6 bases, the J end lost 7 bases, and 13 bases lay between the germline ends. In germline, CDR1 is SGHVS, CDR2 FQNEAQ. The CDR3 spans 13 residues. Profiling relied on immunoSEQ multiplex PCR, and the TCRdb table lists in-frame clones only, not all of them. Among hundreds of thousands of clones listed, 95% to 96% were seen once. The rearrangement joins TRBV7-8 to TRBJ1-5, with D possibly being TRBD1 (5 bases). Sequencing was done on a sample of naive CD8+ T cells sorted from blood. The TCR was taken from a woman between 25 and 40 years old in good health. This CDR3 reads CASRGGWFQPQHF. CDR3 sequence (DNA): TGTGCCAGCAGGGGGGGATGGTTCCAGCCCCAGCATTTT.